These 30 T cell receptor beta chains came from one sample sequenced in a study of blood T cell repertoires in COVID-19. Using immunoSEQ multiplex PCR, the repertoire was profiled, and TCRdb retains in-frame clones only, with some absent. Among approximately 470,000 clones, about nine tenths were seen once, and the ten largest hold around 0.64%. Sequencing used PBMCs or T cells enriched from blood (not recorded which). These receptor sequences come from a woman aged 18-35 years who had recovered from COVID-19.

The J gene is TRBJ1-1, the V gene TRBV19; 7 bases map to TRBD1. The CDR3 totals 17 residues. Trimming removed 1 base from V and 1 base from J; junction bases left unmatched: 9. Looked up from germline, CDR1 is LNHDA and CDR2 is SQIVND (reference sequence). The CDR3 sequence is CASSIGEAGGKNTEAFF. CDR3 sequence (DNA): TGTGCCAGTAGTATAGGCGAGGCAGGGGGAAAGAACACTGAAGCTTTCTTT.

Here the CDR3 DNA reads TGTGCCAGCAGTTACGACGGGGCAGGGGATGGCTACACCTTC. Protein: CASSYDGAGDGYTF. This rearrangement joins TRBV6-2 or TRBV6-3 to TRBJ1-2; maybe TRBD1 (6 bases). Between the trimmed V and J ends, which lost 2 bases and 6 bases, there was a span of 13 bases. The length of the CDR3 is 14 residues. The germline gives CDR1 MNHEY, CDR2 SVGEGT.

The chain has TRBV3-1 (or the pseudogene TRBV3-2) and TRBJ1-3; TRBD1 matches 8 bases. In germline, CDR1 is LGHDT, CDR2 YNNKEL (reference sequence). Unmatched junction bases numbered 5, after V lost 4 bases and J lost 0 bases. The CDR3 contains 16 residues. CDR3 loop: CASSLLTGGSGNTIYF. CDR3 DNA: TGTGCCAGCAGCCTTCTTACAGGGGGCTCTGGAAACACCATATATTTT.

This clone has only one observation. CDR3 sequence (DNA): TGTGCCACCCAGGGGATGAGGGATCAGCCCCAGCATTTT. Residues: CATQGMRDQPQHF. This sequence joins TRBV2 and TRBJ1-5, with D maybe TRBD1 (6 bases). CDR3 length: 13 amino acids. Germline V gene data show CDR1 as SNHLY and CDR2 as FYNNEI. V lost 10 bases, J lost 5 bases, and 15 bases lay in between.

This chain connects TRBV6-5 to TRBJ1-2; D call uncertain. CDR1 and CDR2 from the germline V gene are MNHEY and SVGAGI. The CDR3 is 13 residues long. V lost 5 bases and J 4 bases, leaving 11 bases between the germline ends. In DNA, the CDR3 is TGTGCCAGCAGTCTCCGACTGCCCTATGGCTACACCTTC. Translation: CASSLRLPYGYTF.

The V and J genes are TRBV4-1 and TRBJ2-5; tentatively, D is TRBD2 (5 bases). In germline, CDR1 is MGHRA, CDR2 YSYEKL. The CDR3 is 14 residues long. V lost 1 base, J lost 7 bases, and 13 bases lay in between. The chain's CDR3 is CASSQGVLAGTQYF. For the CDR3, the DNA is TGCGCCAGCAGCCAAGGGGTGCTAGCAGGGACCCAGTACTTC.

V usage is TRBV2 and J usage is TRBJ1-1, with 9 bases identical to TRBD1. Germline loops: CDR1 SNHLY, CDR2 FYNNEI. The ends lost 4 bases at V and 5 bases at J; junction bases unmatched: 2. CDR3 length: 13 amino acids. Written as DNA, the CDR3 is TGTGCCAGCAGTGCACAGGGGGCGACTGAAGCTTTCTTT. Encoded protein: CASSAQGATEAFF.

The rearrangement uses TRBV28 and TRBJ2-7; TRBD2 is a possible D gene (5 bases). V lost 4 bases, J lost 2 bases, and 15 bases lay in between. CDR3 size: 15 residues. CDR1 is MDHEN, CDR2 SYDVKM, per germline. CDR3 bases: TGTGCCAGCAGTTCACCTGGGGAGAGCACCTACGAGCAGTACTTC. It translates to CASSSPGESTYEQYF.

The V and J genes are TRBV4-1 and TRBJ1-2; 12 nucleotides align to TRBD1. CDR3 length: 19 amino acids. Germline V CDR1 and CDR2: MGHRA, YSYEKL. V was clipped by 1 base and J by 1 base; unmatched bases: 10. CDR3 bases: TGCGCCAGCAGCCAAGCTCAGGGACAGGGGGCATTACTTAACTATGGCTACACCTTC. It specifies CASSQAQGQGALLNYGYTF.

J is TRBJ2-1 and V is TRBV24-1; 7 nucleotides line up with TRBD2. Germline loops: CDR1 KGHDR, CDR2 SFDVKD. The length of the CDR3 is 17 residues. Trimming cost V 4 bases and J 0 bases; bases outside gene matches: 8. The CDR3 sequence is CATSDTTSMSSYNEQFF. The CDR3 region has the DNA TGTGCCACCAGTGACACGACTAGCATGAGCTCCTACAATGAGCAGTTCTTC.

With regard to this clone: The junction differs from germline at one of its ends, possibly a read error. CDR3 coding DNA: TGCGCCAGCAGCTCCGTCGACTCCTCCAATGAGCAGTTCTTC. Protein sequence: CASSSVDSSNEQFF. The chain carries TRBV5-1 and TRBJ2-1; D unclear. CDR3 size: 14 residues. Germline V CDR1 and CDR2: SGHRS, YFSETQ.

The chain has TRBV2 and TRBJ1-1; D not resolved. Germline assignment: CDR1 SNHLY and CDR2 FYNNEI. CDR3 length equals 12 residues. V lost 8 bases to trimming and J lost 3 bases, with 10 bases between them. CDR3 in DNA: TGTGCCAGCGAGGGAACGGACACTGAAGCTTTCTTT. It is translated as CASEGTDTEAFF.

This chain links TRBV28 with TRBJ2-7; D is uncertain. The germline CDR1 and CDR2 sequences are MDHEN and SYDVKM. This CDR3 region has 15 residues. Trimming took off 9 bases at V and 2 bases at J, with 20 bases between the two ends. As DNA, the CDR3 is TGTGCCAGTCGTGACTTCTCGACTTCCACCTACGAGCAGTACTTC. Protein sequence: CASRDFSTSTYEQYF.

This clone appeared a single time. The gene calls are TRBV5-4 and TRBJ2-7; 7 positions agree with TRBD2. Trimming at V came to 4 bases and at J to 4 bases, leaving 8 bases not matched to a gene. This CDR3 spans 14 amino acids. From germline, CDR1 is SGHNT and CDR2 YYREEE (reference sequence). The CDR3 region is CASSLGGDHYEQYF. The CDR3 DNA is TGTGCCAGCAGCCTGGGGGGGGACCATTACGAGCAGTACTTC.

CDR3 nucleotides: TGTGCCTGGAGTGTACGAGGAGGATTTCCAACTTACGAGCAGTACTTC. It is translated as CAWSVRGGFPTYEQYF. The rearrangement uses TRBV30 and TRBJ2-7; D might be TRBD2 (5 bases). This CDR3 has 16 amino acids. CDR1 is GTSNPN, CDR2 SVGIG, per germline (reference sequence). V was trimmed by 0 bases and J by 4 bases, leaving 19 bases between them.

This chain uses TRBV24-1 with TRBJ2-2; 7 positions agree with TRBD1. Germline V gene data show CDR1 as KGHDR and CDR2 as SFDVKD. V was clipped by 9 bases and J by 4 bases; unmatched bases: 4. This CDR3 spans 13 amino acids. The CDR3 reads CATGRGPTGELFF. CDR3 DNA: TGTGCCACCGGTAGGGGGCCCACCGGGGAGCTGTTTTTT.

This clone appeared a single time. The chain is built from TRBV19 and TRBJ2-1; D is possibly TRBD2 (5 bases). The CDR3 runs 15 residues. Germline lookup yields CDR1 LNHDA and CDR2 SQIVND (reference sequence). V was clipped by 7 bases and J by 6 bases, with 19 bases between them. CDR3 residues: CASTLGLSSSNEQFF. In DNA, the CDR3 is TGTGCCAGTACCTTAGGACTCTCCTCCAGCAATGAGCAGTTCTTC.

This rearrangement joins TRBV7-2 to TRBJ2-7; 8 bases agree with TRBD1. The CDR3 is 17 residues long. The V segment lost 2 bases and the J segment 2 bases; nucleotides outside the gene matches: 11. Germline assignment: CDR1 SGHTA and CDR2 FQGNSA. The CDR3 DNA is TGTGCCAGCAGCTTAAGGAGGGGACAGGCGACGCCCTACGAGCAGTACTTC. This gives the protein CASSLRRGQATPYEQYF.

This chain joins TRBV3-1 (or the pseudogene TRBV3-2) and TRBJ1-2; unclear D gene. CDR3 length equals 13 residues. CDR1 and CDR2 from the germline V gene are LGHDT and YNNKEL (reference sequence). Trimming removed 8 bases at V and 0 bases at J, with 10 bases between. The CDR3 loop is CASGRDSNYGYTF. The CDR3 DNA sequence: TGTGCCAGCGGGAGGGATTCTAACTATGGCTACACCTTC.

This chain links TRBV21-1 with TRBJ1-2; TRBD1 is taken as the D call from the table, unchecked against the DNA. TRBV21-1 is given as a pseudogene. This CDR3 has 15 residues. The CDR3 region is CASSKDPRSFYGYTF. The CDR3 nucleotides read TGTGCCAGCAGCAAAGACCCCAGATCCTTCTATGGCTACACCTTC.

The rearrangement links TRBV3-1 (or the pseudogene TRBV3-2) to TRBJ1-6; no firm D call. This CDR3 spans 12 amino acids. From germline, CDR1 is LGHDT and CDR2 YNNKEL (reference sequence). Trimming pared 4 bases from V and 6 bases from J, leaving 4 bases between. In DNA, the CDR3 is TGTGCCAGCAGCCCCGTTAATTCACCCCTCCACTTT. Translation gives CASSPVNSPLHF.

As regards this clone: Other DNA sequences in the sample encode the same CDR3. The chain couples TRBV5-1 to TRBJ1-6, with D maybe TRBD1 (5 bases). This CDR3 is 14 amino acids long. CDR1 is SGHRS and CDR2 is YFSETQ in the germline V gene. Trimming shortened V by 0 bases and J by 7 bases, and 8 bases separated the two germline ends. CDR3 nucleotides: TGCGCCAGCAGCTTGGAAGGGGTAAATTCACCCCTCCACTTT. It translates to CASSLEGVNSPLHF.

The rearrangement links TRBV6-5 to TRBJ1-5; possible D gene TRBD1, 6 bases. V was pared by 10 bases and J by 1 base, with 14 bases between. This CDR3 comprises 14 residues. The germline gives CDR1 MNHEY, CDR2 SVGAGI. As DNA, the CDR3 is TGTGCCATCACACCACAGGGAAGCAATCAGCCCCAGCATTTT. Translating it yields CAITPQGSNQPQHF.

The genes are TRBV11-2 and TRBJ1-2, with TRBD1 matching 9 bases. Losses at the gene ends were 1 base for V and 6 bases for J; bases not matched to a gene: 0. Per the germline V gene, CDR1 is SGHAT and CDR2 is FQNNGV. The CDR3 runs 13 residues. The CDR3 DNA reads as TGTGCCAGCAGCTTAGGGACAGGGGATGGCTACACCTTC. Its protein product is CASSLGTGDGYTF.

J is TRBJ1-6 and V is TRBV30; D is undetermined. Per germline, CDR1 GTSNPN and CDR2 SVGIG (reference sequence). The CDR3 is 12 amino acids. V was trimmed by 3 bases and J by 6 bases, leaving 6 bases between them. CDR3 in amino acids: CAWSTPNSPLHF. The CDR3, as DNA: TGTGCCTGGAGCACACCTAATTCACCCCTCCACTTT.

Note on this clone: Mismatch with germline at one junction end may stem from a read error. The chain couples TRBV6-4 to TRBJ1-1; D might be TRBD1 (6 bases). Germline V gene lookup returns CDR1 MRHNA and CDR2 SNTAGT. The CDR3 consists of 13 residues. CDR3 sequence reads: CASSRDMNTEALF. As DNA, the CDR3 is TGTGCCAGCAGCCGGGACATGAACACTGAAGCTCTCTTT.

The chain joins TRBV3-1 (or the pseudogene TRBV3-2) to TRBJ1-5; D call uncertain. The germline V gene has CDR1 LGHDT and CDR2 YNNKEL (reference sequence). V lost 0 bases and J 1 base, leaving 7 bases between the germline ends. The CDR3 is 15 amino acids. CDR3 region: CASSQDAMSNQPQHF. The DNA for the CDR3 is TGTGCCAGCAGCCAAGATGCTATGAGCAATCAGCCCCAGCATTTT.

The chain has TRBV30 and TRBJ1-6, with 8 bases lining up with TRBD1. Germline-derived CDR1 and CDR2 are GTSNPN and SVGIG (reference sequence). The CDR3 totals 16 residues. V gave up 6 bases and J gave up 5 bases; unmatched junction bases: 12. The CDR3 reads CACSGGSGENNSPLHF. The CDR3, as DNA: TGTGCCTGCTCAGGGGGCAGCGGAGAAAATAATTCACCCCTCCACTTT.

The CDR3 DNA sequence: TGTGCCAGCAGCCAAGAGTCCGGGGGCTACGAGCAGTACTTC. It encodes CASSQESGGYEQYF. The chain has TRBV3-1 (or the pseudogene TRBV3-2) and TRBJ2-7; a weak D match, TRBD2 (6 bases). V gave up 0 bases and J gave up 3 bases, with 9 bases separating them. CDR3 length: 14 amino acids. Germline CDR1 LGHDT, CDR2 YNNKEL (reference sequence).

The V and J genes are TRBV19 and TRBJ2-7; 8 bases are a match to TRBD1. Germline lookup yields CDR1 LNHDA and CDR2 SQIVND (reference sequence). V trimming: 8 bases; J trimming: 5 bases; junction bases outside the gene matches: 5. The CDR3 contains 12 residues. CDR3 nucleotides: TGTGCCAGTGTCGGGACAGGTAACGAGCAGTACTTC. Protein sequence: CASVGTGNEQYF.